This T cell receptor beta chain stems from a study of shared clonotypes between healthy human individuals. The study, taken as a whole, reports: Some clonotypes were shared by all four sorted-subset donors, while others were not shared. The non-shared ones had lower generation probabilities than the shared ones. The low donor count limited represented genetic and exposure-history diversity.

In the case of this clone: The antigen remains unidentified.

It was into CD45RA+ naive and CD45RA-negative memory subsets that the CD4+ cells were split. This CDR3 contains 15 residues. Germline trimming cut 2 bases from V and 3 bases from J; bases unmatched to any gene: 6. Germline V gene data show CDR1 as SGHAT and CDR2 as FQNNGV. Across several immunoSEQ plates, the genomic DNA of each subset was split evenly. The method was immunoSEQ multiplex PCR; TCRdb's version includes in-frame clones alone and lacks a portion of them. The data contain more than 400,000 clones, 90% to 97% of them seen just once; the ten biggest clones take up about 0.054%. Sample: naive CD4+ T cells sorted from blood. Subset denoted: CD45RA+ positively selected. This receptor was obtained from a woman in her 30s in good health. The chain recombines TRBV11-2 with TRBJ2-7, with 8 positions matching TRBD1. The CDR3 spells CASSLPRTGIYEQYF. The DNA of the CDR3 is TGTGCCAGCAGCTTACCGAGGACAGGGATCTACGAGCAGTACTTC.